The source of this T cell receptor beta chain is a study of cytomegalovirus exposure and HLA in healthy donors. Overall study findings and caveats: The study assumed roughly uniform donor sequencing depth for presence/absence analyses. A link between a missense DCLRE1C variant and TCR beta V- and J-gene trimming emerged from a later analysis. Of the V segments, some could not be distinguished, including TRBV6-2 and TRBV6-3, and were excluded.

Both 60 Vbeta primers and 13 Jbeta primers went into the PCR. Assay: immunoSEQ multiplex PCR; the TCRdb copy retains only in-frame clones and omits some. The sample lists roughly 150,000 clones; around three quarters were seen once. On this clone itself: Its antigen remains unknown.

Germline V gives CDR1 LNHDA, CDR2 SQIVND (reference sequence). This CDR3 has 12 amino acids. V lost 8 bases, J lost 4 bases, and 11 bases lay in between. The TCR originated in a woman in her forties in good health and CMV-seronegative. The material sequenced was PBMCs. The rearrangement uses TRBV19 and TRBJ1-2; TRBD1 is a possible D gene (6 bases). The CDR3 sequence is CASRRGIYGYTF. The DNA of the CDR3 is TGTGCCAGTCGAAGGGGGATCTATGGCTACACCTTC.